This T cell receptor (beta chain) was sequenced in a study of lymphopenia after photon versus proton radiotherapy. Study results and caveats: Post-nadir TCR diversity decline inversely tracked overall survival among those who died. Only patients who died were analyzed for survival; proton advantage is unproven.

Germline-derived CDR1 and CDR2 are SGDLS and YYNGEE. The junction had 9 bases not matched to a gene; V was cut back by 3 bases and J by 5 bases. This CDR3 spans 17 amino acids. TCRdb keeps only in-frame clones here, not all; method: immunoSEQ multiplex PCR. The sample yields fewer than 30,000 clones, roughly 87% seen once. This clone has just a few counts. Its target is not known. The chain employs TRBV9 and TRBJ2-2, with TRBD2 matching 11 bases. The TCR was taken from a woman in her forties or fifties with pancreatic cancer. Sequenced here: peripheral blood, sampled from a patient treated with photon-based radiotherapy. The CDR3 region has the DNA TGTGCCAGCAGCGCGTCAACTAGCGGGAGAGGGACCGGGGAGCTGTTTTTT. Its translation: CASSASTSGRGTGELFF.